This entry is about one TCR beta chain. What it binds is not known. In germline, CDR1 is LNHDA, CDR2 SQIVND (reference sequence). The CDR3 is 18 amino acids. The V gene end was trimmed by 3 bases and the J gene end by 1 base; junction bases not matched to a gene: 11. The sample comes from a study of cytomegalovirus exposure and HLA in healthy donors. Study-level results: It was approximately 150 TCR beta chains that were listed as cytomegalovirus-associated. Indistinguishable V segments, including TRBV6-2 and TRBV6-3, were excluded.

The primer mix had 60 Vbeta and 13 Jbeta primers. Clones were sequenced by immunoSEQ multiplex PCR, and TCRdb holds only the in-frame ones, with some missing. This sample has about 120,000 clones, with just under 75% found just once. The TCR was taken from a human donor in good health. Sequencing was done on a sample of PBMCs. The V gene is TRBV19, the J gene TRBJ1-3, with 8 bases matching TRBD1. The CDR3 DNA reads TGTGCCAGTAGTATTTTCTACTCCGGGACAGGATCTGGAAACACCATATATTTT. Translating gives CASSIFYSGTGSGNTIYF.